The entry below gives a single T cell receptor beta chain sequence along with its context. This specimen comes from a study of blood T cell repertoires in COVID-19. Study-level background: Acute-phase and convalescent COVID-19 samples originated in the United States, Italy and Spain. Sample material is recorded as cDNA or gDNA derived from T cells, B-cell-depleted T cells, or PBMCs.

Authors' data handling: Reference gene primer amplification in the assay estimated nucleated cell counts. Sequencing used immunoSEQ multiplex PCR; TCRdb keeps in-frame clones, though not all of them. The V and J calls and clone size were taken over from that table, and D and trimming were inferred from the DNA. The sample consists of some 350,000 clones, 85% to 90% of them appearing once. The CDR3 sequence is 15 residues long. Trimming stripped 5 bases from V and 4 bases from J, with 14 bases between. Germline V gene data show CDR1 as MNHNY and CDR2 as SVGAGI (reference sequence). Sequencing was performed on peripheral blood. This clonotype was obtained from a woman between 45 and 65 years old with COVID-19, enrolled during active disease. The V and J genes are TRBV6-6 and TRBJ2-2; a weak D match, TRBD2 (5 bases). CDR3 DNA sequence: TGTGCCAGCAGTCTTACTAGTAGTGGCACCGGGGAGCTGTTTTTT. It is translated as CASSLTSSGTGELFF.